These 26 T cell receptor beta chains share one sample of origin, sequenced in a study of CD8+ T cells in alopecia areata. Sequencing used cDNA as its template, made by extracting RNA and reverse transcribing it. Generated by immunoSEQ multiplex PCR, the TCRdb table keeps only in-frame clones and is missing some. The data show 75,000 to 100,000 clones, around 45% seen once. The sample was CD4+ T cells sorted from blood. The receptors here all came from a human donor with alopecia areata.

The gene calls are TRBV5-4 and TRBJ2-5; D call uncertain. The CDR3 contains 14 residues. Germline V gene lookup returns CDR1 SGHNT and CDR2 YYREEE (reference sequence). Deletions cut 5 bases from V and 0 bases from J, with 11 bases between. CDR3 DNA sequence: TGTGCCAGCAGTGCAGCCGGCTACCAAGAGACCCAGTACTTC. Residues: CASSAAGYQETQYF.

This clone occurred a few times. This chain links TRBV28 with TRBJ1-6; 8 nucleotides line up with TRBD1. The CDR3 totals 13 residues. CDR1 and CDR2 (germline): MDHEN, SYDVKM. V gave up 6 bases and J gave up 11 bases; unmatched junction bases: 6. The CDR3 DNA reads TGTGCCAGCAGCCCCGGACAGGGAACACCCCTCCACTTT. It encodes CASSPGQGTPLHF.

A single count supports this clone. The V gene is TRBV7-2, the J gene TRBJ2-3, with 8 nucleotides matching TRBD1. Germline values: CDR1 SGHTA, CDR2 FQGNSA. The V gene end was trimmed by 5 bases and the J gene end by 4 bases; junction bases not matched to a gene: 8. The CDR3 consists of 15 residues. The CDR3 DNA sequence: TGTGCCAGCAGCGTGACCGGGACAGGATCAGATACGCAGTATTTT. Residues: CASSVTGTGSDTQYF.

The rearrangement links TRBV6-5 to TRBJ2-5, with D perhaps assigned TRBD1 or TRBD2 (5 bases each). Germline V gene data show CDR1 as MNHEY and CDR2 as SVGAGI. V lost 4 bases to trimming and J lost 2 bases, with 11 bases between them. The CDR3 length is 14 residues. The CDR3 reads CASSFRDGQETQYF. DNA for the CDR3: TGTGCCAGCAGTTTCAGGGACGGTCAAGAGACCCAGTACTTC.

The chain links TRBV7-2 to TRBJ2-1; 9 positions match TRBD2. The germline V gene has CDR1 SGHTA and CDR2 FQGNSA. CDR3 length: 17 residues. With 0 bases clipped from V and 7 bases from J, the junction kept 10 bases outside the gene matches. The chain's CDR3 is CASSLASGRFVANEQFF. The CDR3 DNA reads TGTGCCAGCAGCTTAGCTAGCGGGAGATTTGTGGCGAATGAGCAGTTCTTC.

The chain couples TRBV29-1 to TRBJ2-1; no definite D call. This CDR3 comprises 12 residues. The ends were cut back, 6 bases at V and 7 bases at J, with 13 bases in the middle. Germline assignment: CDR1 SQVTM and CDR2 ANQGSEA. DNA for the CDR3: TGCAGCGTCAAGGTGGTCGGGAATGAGCAGTTCTTC. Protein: CSVKVVGNEQFF.

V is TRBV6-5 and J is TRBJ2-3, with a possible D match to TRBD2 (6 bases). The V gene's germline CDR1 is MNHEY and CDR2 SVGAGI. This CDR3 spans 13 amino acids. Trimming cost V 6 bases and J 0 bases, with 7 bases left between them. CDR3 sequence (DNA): TGTGCCAGCAGGGGGACTAGCACAGATACGCAGTATTTT. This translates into CASRGTSTDTQYF.

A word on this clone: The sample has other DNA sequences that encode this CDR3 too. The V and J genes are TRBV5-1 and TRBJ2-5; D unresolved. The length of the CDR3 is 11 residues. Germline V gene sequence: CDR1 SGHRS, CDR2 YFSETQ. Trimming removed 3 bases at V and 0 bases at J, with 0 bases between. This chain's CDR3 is CASSYQETQYF. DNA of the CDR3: TGCGCCAGCAGCTACCAAGAGACCCAGTACTTC.

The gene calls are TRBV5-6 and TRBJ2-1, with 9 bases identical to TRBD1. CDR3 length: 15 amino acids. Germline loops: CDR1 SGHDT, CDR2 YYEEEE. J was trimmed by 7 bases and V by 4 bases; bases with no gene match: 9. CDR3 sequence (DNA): TGTGCCAGCAGCCTGCGGGACAGGGCGTTTAATGAGCAGTTCTTC. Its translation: CASSLRDRAFNEQFF.

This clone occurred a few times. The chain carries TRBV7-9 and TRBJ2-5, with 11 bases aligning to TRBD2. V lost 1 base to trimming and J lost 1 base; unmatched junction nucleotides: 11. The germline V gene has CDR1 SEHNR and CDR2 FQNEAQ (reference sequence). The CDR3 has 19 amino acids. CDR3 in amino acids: CASSLDRLAGKRSQETQYF. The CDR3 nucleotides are TGTGCCAGCAGCTTAGACAGACTAGCGGGGAAAAGGAGCCAAGAGACCCAGTACTTC.

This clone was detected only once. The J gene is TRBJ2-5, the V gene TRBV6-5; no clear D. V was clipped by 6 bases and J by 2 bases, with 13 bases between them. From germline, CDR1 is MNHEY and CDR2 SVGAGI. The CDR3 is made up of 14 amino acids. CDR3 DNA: TGTGCCAGCAGCTTCACCTACTCGCAAGAGACCCAGTACTTC. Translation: CASSFTYSQETQYF.

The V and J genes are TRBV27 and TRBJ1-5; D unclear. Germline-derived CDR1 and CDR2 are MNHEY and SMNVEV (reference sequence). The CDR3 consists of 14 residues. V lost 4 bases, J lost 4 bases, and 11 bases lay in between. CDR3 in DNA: TGTGCCAGCAGTTCGCCGACCTTTAATCAGCCCCAGCATTTT. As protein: CASSSPTFNQPQHF.

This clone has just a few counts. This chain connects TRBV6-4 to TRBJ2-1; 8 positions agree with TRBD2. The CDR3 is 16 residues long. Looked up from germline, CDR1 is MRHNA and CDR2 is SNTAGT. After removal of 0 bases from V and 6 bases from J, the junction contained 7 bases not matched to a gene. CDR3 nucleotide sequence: TGTGCCAGCAGTGACTCGGCCGGGGGGGCAGGCAATGAGCAGTTCTTC. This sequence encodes CASSDSAGGAGNEQFF.

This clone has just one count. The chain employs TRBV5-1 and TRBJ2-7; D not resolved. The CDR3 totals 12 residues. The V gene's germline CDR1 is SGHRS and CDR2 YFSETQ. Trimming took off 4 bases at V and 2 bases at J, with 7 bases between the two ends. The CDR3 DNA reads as TGCGCCAGCAGCCTGTCGCCCTACGAGCAGTACTTC. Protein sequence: CASSLSPYEQYF.

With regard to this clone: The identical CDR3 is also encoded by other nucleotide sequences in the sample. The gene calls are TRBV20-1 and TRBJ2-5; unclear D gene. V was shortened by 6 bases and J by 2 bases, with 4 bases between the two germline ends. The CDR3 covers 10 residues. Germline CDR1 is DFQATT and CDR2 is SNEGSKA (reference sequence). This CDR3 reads CSASQETQYF. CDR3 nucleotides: TGCAGTGCATCGCAAGAGACCCAGTACTTC.

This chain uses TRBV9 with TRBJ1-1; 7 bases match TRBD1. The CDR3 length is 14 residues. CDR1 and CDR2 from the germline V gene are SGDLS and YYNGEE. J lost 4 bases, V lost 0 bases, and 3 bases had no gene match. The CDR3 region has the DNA TGTGCCAGCAGCGTAGTACAGGGGATCACTGAAGCTTTCTTT. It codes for CASSVVQGITEAFF.

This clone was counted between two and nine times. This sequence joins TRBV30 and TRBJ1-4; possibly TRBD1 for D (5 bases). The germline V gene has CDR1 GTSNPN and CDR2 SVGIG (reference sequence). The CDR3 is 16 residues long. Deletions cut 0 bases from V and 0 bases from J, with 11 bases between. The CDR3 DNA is TGTGCCTGGAGTGTTCCTACGACAGCAACTAATGAAAAACTGTTTTTT. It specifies CAWSVPTTATNEKLFF.

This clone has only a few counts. The CDR3 sequence: CASTFVRGLGETQYF. For the CDR3, the DNA is TGTGCCAGCACCTTCGTCAGGGGGCTAGGGGAGACCCAGTACTTC. The chain employs TRBV7-2 and TRBJ2-5; TRBD1 aligns across 8 bases. The V and J ends lost 7 bases and 5 bases, in that order; junction bases with no gene match: 12. This CDR3 contains 15 residues. Looked up from germline, CDR1 is SGHTA and CDR2 is FQGNSA.

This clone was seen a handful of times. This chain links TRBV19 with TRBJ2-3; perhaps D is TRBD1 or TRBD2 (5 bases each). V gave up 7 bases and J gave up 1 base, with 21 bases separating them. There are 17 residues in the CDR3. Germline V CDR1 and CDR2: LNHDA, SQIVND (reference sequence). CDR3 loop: CASIDAGRGGGTDTQYF. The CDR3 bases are TGTGCCAGTATCGACGCCGGTCGGGGCGGCGGCACAGATACGCAGTATTTT.

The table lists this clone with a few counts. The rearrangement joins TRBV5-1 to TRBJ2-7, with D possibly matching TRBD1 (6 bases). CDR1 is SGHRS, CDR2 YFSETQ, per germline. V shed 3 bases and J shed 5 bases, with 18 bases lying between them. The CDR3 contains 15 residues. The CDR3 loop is CASSSMTGSSNEQYF. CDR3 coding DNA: TGCGCCAGCAGCTCCATGACAGGCTCTTCGAACGAGCAGTACTTC. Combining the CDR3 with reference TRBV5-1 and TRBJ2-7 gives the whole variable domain KAGVTQTPRYLIKTRGQQVTLSCSPISGHRSVSWYQQTPGQGLQFLFEYFSETQRNKGNFPGRFSGRQFSNSRSEMNVSTLELGDSALYLCASSSMTGSSNEQYFGPGTRLTVT.

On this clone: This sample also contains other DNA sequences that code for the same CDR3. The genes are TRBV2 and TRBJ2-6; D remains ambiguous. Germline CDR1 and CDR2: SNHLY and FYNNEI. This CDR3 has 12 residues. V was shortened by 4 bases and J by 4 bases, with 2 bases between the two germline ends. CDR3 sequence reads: CASSAGANVLTF. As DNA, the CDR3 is TGTGCCAGCAGTGCCGGGGCCAACGTCCTGACTTTC.

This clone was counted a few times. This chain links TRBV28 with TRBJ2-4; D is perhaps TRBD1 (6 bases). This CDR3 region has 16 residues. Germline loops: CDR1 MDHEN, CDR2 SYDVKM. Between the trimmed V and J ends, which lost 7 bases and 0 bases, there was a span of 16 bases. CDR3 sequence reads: CASTAGRGLAKNIQYF. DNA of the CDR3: TGTGCCAGCACTGCCGGCAGGGGCCTAGCCAAAAACATTCAGTACTTC.

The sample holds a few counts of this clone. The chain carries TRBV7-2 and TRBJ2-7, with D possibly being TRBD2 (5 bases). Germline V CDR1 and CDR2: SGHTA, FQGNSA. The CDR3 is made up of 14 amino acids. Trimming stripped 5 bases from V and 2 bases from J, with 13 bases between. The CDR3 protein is CASSPKAGTYEQYF. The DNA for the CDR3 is TGTGCCAGCAGCCCAAAAGCCGGGACCTACGAGCAGTACTTC.

The CDR3 DNA sequence: TGCGCCAGCAGCTTGTCCGGGACACCAAGCACAGATACGCAGTATTTT. It is translated as CASSLSGTPSTDTQYF. The chain links TRBV5-1 to TRBJ2-3; D perhaps matches TRBD1 (6 bases). The CDR3 is made up of 16 amino acids. Germline CDR1 and CDR2: SGHRS and YFSETQ. The ends were cut back, 1 base at V and 0 bases at J, with 12 bases in the middle.

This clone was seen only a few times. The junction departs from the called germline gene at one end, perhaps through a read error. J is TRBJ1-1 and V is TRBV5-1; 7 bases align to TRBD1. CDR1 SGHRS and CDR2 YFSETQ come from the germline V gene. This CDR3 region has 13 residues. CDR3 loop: CASSSLQGTGAFF. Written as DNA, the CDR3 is TGCGCCAGCAGCTCCCTACAGGGGACTGGAGCTTTCTTT.

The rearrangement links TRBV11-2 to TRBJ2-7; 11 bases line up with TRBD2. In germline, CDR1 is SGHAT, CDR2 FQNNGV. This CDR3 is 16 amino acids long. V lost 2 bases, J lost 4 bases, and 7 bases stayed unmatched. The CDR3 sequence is CASSLSLTSGGYEQYF. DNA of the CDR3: TGTGCCAGCAGCTTAAGTCTCACTAGCGGGGGTTACGAGCAGTACTTC.